The rows below give T cell receptor beta chains drawn from one sample of a study of radiotherapy plus CTLA-4 blockade in lung cancer. Here immunoSEQ multiplex PCR was the method, and the copy in TCRdb shows in-frame clones only, minus some. The table has about 32,000 clones, around 85% seen once. The sample here was peripheral blood, taken from a patient treated with radiotherapy plus ipilimumab. The receptors shown here come from a human donor with non-small cell lung cancer who had stable disease on radiotherapy plus ipilimumab. CDR3s include the opening cysteine and the closing phenylalanine or tryptophan. The order of the fields is J gene, V gene, D gene, clone size, CDR3 protein, CDR3 DNA. A D gene is named only where the DNA matches it firmly. Some rows have no size entry. The others give once, few or many, or a class for an expanded clone.

TRBJ2-3	TRBV28	TRBD2	.	CASSLWGGRPDTQYF	TGTGCCAGCAGTTTATGGGGCGGGAGGCCAGATACGCAGTATTTT
TRBJ2-1	TRBV5-1	.	.	CASSLGPAGPNEQFF	TGCGCCAGCAGCTTGGGACCCGCAGGGCCCAATGAGCAGTTCTTC
TRBJ1-1	TRBV29-1	.	.	CSFREGENTEAFF	TGCAGCTTCCGAGAGGGGGAAAACACTGAAGCTTTCTTT
TRBJ1-1	TRBV7-2	.	.	CASSPPLRQQNTEAFF	TGTGCCAGCAGCCCTCCATTGAGGCAACAGAACACTGAAGCTTTCTTT
TRBJ2-5	TRBV28	.	.	CASSPSLGGETQYF	TGTGCCAGCAGTCCATCTCTGGGAGGCGAGACCCAGTACTTC
TRBJ2-3	TRBV27	.	.	CASSLSIREGRDTQYF	TGTGCCAGCAGTTTATCTATCCGCGAGGGGAGGGATACGCAGTATTTT
TRBJ2-5	TRBV7-3	.	.	CASSLGGLRETQYF	TGTGCCAGCAGCTTAGGTGGGCTCAGGGAGACCCAGTACTTC
TRBJ2-3	TRBV18	TRBD2	.	CASSPLAGVTTDTQYF	TGTGCCAGCTCACCACTAGCGGGAGTAACCACAGATACGCAGTATTTT
TRBJ2-3	TRBV2	TRBD2	.	CASSEGLAGSTDTQYF	TGTGCCAGCAGTGAAGGTTTAGCGGGTAGCACAGATACGCAGTATTTT
TRBJ2-7	TRBV6-4	TRBD2	few	CASSPGSGRYYEQYF	TGTGCCAGCAGCCCTGGTAGCGGGAGGTACTACGAGCAGTACTTC
TRBJ2-1	TRBV18	TRBD1	.	CASSPRSRDRNEQFF	TGTGCCAGCTCACCTCGGTCCCGGGACAGGAATGAGCAGTTCTTC
TRBJ2-3	TRBV10-3	.	.	CAISESNPSTDTQYF	TGTGCCATCAGTGAGTCAAATCCTAGCACAGATACGCAGTATTTT
TRBJ1-6	TRBV7-9	.	.	CASSLQGRGNSPLHF	TGTGCCAGCAGTTTACAGGGAAGGGGTAATTCACCCCTCCACTTT
TRBJ1-1	TRBV9	.	.	CASSVGTSRANTEAFF	TGTGCCAGCAGCGTAGGGACATCGCGTGCGAACACTGAAGCTTTCTTT
TRBJ1-5	TRBV18	TRBD1	.	CASSPPGQGAQPQHF	TGTGCCAGCTCACCACCGGGGCAGGGGGCACAGCCCCAGCATTTT
TRBJ1-1	TRBV19	.	.	CASSILLQPGEAFF	TGTGCCAGTAGTATATTATTGCAGCCAGGTGAAGCTTTCTTT
TRBJ1-4	TRBV10-2	.	few	CASSEGSLNEKLFF	TGCGCCAGCAGTGAGGGGAGTCTCAATGAAAAACTGTTTTTT
TRBJ1-1	TRBV2	.	.	CASSDRALNTEAFF	TGTGCCAGCAGTGACAGGGCGTTGAACACTGAAGCTTTCTTT
TRBJ2-2	TRBV6-4	.	few	CASSDKGDTGELFF	TGTGCCAGCAGTGACAAAGGGGACACCGGGGAGCTGTTTTTT
TRBJ2-5	TRBV9	TRBD1	.	CASSTGQGRETQYF	TGTGCCAGCAGCACCGGACAGGGGAGAGAGACCCAGTACTTC
TRBJ1-4	TRBV19	TRBD1	.	CASSGTGGLIEPGKLFF	TGTGCCAGTAGCGGGACAGGGGGCCTTATTGAACCCGGAAAACTGTTTTTT
TRBJ2-7	TRBV5-4	TRBD1	once	CASRPGTGNPYEQYF	TGTGCCAGCAGACCGGGGACAGGGAATCCCTACGAGCAGTACTTC
TRBJ1-1	TRBV5-1	TRBD1	few	CASSLDPGTGVSDTEAFF	TGCGCCAGCAGCTTGGATCCGGGCACAGGGGTTTCTGACACTGAAGCTTTCTTT
TRBJ2-2	TRBV4-3	TRBD1	.	CASSGTANTGELFF	TGCGCCAGCAGCGGGACAGCCAACACCGGGGAGCTGTTTTTT
TRBJ2-7	TRBV6-1	.	.	CASSVEDSTYEQYF	TGTGCCAGCAGTGTAGAGGACAGTACCTACGAGCAGTACTTC
TRBJ1-2	TRBV7-8	TRBD1	once	CASSGSRDRGHGYTF	TGTGCCAGCAGCGGCTCCCGGGACAGGGGCCATGGCTACACCTTC
TRBJ2-7	TRBV28	TRBD1	.	CASTKPGQPYEQYF	TGTGCCAGCACAAAACCGGGACAGCCCTACGAGCAGTACTTC
TRBJ1-4	TRBV19	TRBD1	.	CASSFGTDNEKLFF	TGTGCCAGTAGCTTCGGGACAGATAATGAAAAACTGTTTTTT
TRBJ2-5	TRBV28	TRBD2	.	CASSPRLAGEETQYF	TGTGCCAGCAGTCCGCGACTAGCGGGAGAAGAGACCCAGTACTTC
TRBJ2-7	TRBV19	TRBD2	few	CASSMGLAARYEQYF	TGTGCCAGTAGTATGGGACTAGCGGCTCGCTACGAGCAGTACTTC
TRBJ2-1	TRBV5-5	.	.	CASSCSSSYNEQFF	TGTGCCAGCAGCTGTAGTAGCTCCTACAATGAGCAGTTCTTC
TRBJ2-1	TRBV27	.	.	CASSFRLSSYNEQFF	TGTGCCAGCAGTTTCCGTCTGAGCTCCTACAATGAGCAGTTCTTC
TRBJ2-7	TRBV19	.	.	CASSRSGREQYF	TGTGCCAGTAGTCGGTCGGGGAGAGAGCAGTACTTC
TRBJ2-7	TRBV28	TRBD1	.	CASSSPRQGATYEQYF	TGTGCCAGCAGTTCCCCACGACAGGGGGCCACCTACGAGCAGTACTTC
TRBJ2-3	TRBV7-9	TRBD2	.	CASSLGGTSGTDTQYF	TGTGCCAGCAGCTTAGGTGGTACTAGCGGAACAGATACGCAGTATTTT
TRBJ2-3	TRBV6-5	TRBD2	.	CASMGGLGTDTQYF	TGTGCCAGCATGGGAGGGCTGGGCACAGATACGCAGTATTTT
TRBJ2-5	TRBV2	.	.	CASRFGKETQYF	TGTGCCAGCAGGTTCGGTAAAGAGACCCAGTACTTC
TRBJ2-7	TRBV29-1	TRBD1	.	CSVEGDRAPYEQYF	TGCAGCGTTGAGGGTGACAGGGCACCCTACGAGCAGTACTTC
TRBJ1-3	TRBV19	.	.	CASSSGTLSSGNTIYF	TGTGCCAGTAGTAGCGGGACTCTCTCCTCTGGAAACACCATATATTTT
TRBJ1-4	TRBV11-3	.	.	CASSSGTANEKLFF	TGTGCCAGCAGCTCCGGGACTGCAAATGAAAAACTGTTTTTT
TRBJ2-1	TRBV29-1	TRBD2	.	CSVSPQAGAHEQFF	TGCAGCGTTTCCCCCCAAGCGGGAGCGCATGAGCAGTTCTTC
TRBJ2-3	TRBV18	.	.	CASSPQPGATQYF	TGTGCCAGCTCACCACAGCCAGGGGCTACGCAGTATTTT
TRBJ2-7	TRBV4-3	TRBD1	.	CASSLEGTGTGGGEQYF	TGCGCCAGCAGCCTTGAGGGAACCGGGACAGGGGGCGGCGAGCAGTACTTC
TRBJ2-3	TRBV7-2	.	.	CASSPNARVTDTQYF	TGTGCCAGCAGCCCAAACGCCAGGGTCACAGATACGCAGTATTTT
TRBJ2-5	TRBV27	TRBD1	.	CASSYRTGGETQYF	TGTGCCAGCAGTTACAGGACAGGTGGCGAGACCCAGTACTTC
TRBJ2-7	TRBV7-3	.	once	CASSIGTGPSYEQYF	TGTGCCAGCAGCATCGGAACAGGTCCCTCCTACGAGCAGTACTTC
TRBJ1-1	TRBV19	TRBD1	.	CASRKTGVMNTEAFF	TGTGCCAGCAGGAAAACAGGGGTAATGAACACTGAAGCTTTCTTT
TRBJ1-1	TRBV4-1	.	few	CASSQDPFSMVGAFF	TGCGCCAGCAGCCAAGACCCGTTTTCAATGGTCGGAGCTTTCTTT
TRBJ2-5	TRBV7-2	TRBD2	.	CASSFVAGGQETQYF	TGTGCCAGCAGCTTCGTAGCGGGAGGCCAAGAGACCCAGTACTTC
TRBJ1-1	TRBV6-5	TRBD1	few	CASSRDRSTEAFF	TGTGCCAGCAGTAGGGACAGGTCCACTGAAGCTTTCTTT
TRBJ1-4	TRBV27	.	.	CVSSLIPKGGEKLFF	TGTGTCAGCAGTTTAATCCCCAAGGGCGGGGAAAAACTGTTTTTT
TRBJ2-2	TRBV11-2	.	.	CASSFGNTGELFF	TGTGCCAGCAGCTTCGGGAACACCGGGGAGCTGTTTTTT
TRBJ1-1	TRBV5-1	.	.	CASSLGGGWMNTEAFF	TGCGCCAGCAGCTTGGGCGGGGGGTGGATGAACACTGAAGCTTTCTTT
TRBJ1-5	TRBV6-5	.	once	CASSTQGSNQPQHF	TGTGCCAGCAGTACGCAGGGCAGCAATCAGCCCCAGCATTTT
TRBJ2-1	TRBV2	TRBD2	.	CASSEVLAGGGNEQFF	TGTGCCAGCAGCGAAGTACTAGCGGGAGGGGGGAATGAGCAGTTCTTC
TRBJ2-1	TRBV4-3	.	.	CASSERRGYEQFF	TGCGCCAGCAGCGAGAGGCGGGGATATGAGCAGTTCTTC
TRBJ2-7	TRBV7-2	TRBD2	.	CASSGTSGRAFEQYF	TGTGCCAGCAGCGGGACTAGCGGGAGGGCGTTCGAGCAGTACTTC
TRBJ2-4	TRBV30	.	.	CAWSKGGNIQYF	TGTGCCTGGAGTAAAGGGGGAAACATTCAGTACTTC